This T cell receptor (beta chain) comes out of a study of T-cell reconstitution after alpha-beta-depleted transplantation in children. The CDR3 spans 16 residues. The germline V gene has CDR1 SEHNR and CDR2 FQNEAQ (reference sequence). Trimming shortened V by 4 bases and J by 2 bases, and 17 bases separated the two germline ends. Preparation of the TCRbeta library used unique molecular identifiers. TCRdb reprocessed the PCR reads with MiXCR, giving one entry per CDR3 protein. The repertoire has approximately 31,000 distinct CDR3 sequences, roughly 6.5% of them found once; the top ten carry 25% to 30%. This clonotype was recorded at least ten times. What it recognizes is unknown. Points from the study as a whole: T-cell counts and diversity were attributed mostly to newly produced T cells one year after transplant. After transplant, high TCRbeta diversity at day 60 in some patients arose from surviving recipient T cells and thymic progenitors. The study reportedly traced alpha-beta T cells about two months after transplant to several hundred expanded graft clones.

The chain employs TRBV7-9 and TRBJ1-1; D possibly corresponds to TRBD1 (5 bases). The receptor comes from a child under three years old who had a stem cell transplant for acute myeloid leukemia, so the T cells may come from the graft donor. Specimen: peripheral blood, collected 60 days after TCRalphabeta/CD19-depleted stem cell transplant. The CDR3 spells CASSSIGAGGNTEAFF. The CDR3 DNA reads as TGTGCCAGCAGCTCGATCGGGGCCGGAGGTAACACTGAAGCTTTCTTT. Complete variable domain (other parts from reference TRBV7-9 and TRBJ1-1): DTGVSQNPRHKITKRGQNVTFRCDPISEHNRLYWYRQTLGQGPEFLTYFQNEAQLEKSRLLSDRFSAERPKGSFSTLEIQRTEQGDSAMYLCASSSIGAGGNTEAFFGQGTRLTVV.